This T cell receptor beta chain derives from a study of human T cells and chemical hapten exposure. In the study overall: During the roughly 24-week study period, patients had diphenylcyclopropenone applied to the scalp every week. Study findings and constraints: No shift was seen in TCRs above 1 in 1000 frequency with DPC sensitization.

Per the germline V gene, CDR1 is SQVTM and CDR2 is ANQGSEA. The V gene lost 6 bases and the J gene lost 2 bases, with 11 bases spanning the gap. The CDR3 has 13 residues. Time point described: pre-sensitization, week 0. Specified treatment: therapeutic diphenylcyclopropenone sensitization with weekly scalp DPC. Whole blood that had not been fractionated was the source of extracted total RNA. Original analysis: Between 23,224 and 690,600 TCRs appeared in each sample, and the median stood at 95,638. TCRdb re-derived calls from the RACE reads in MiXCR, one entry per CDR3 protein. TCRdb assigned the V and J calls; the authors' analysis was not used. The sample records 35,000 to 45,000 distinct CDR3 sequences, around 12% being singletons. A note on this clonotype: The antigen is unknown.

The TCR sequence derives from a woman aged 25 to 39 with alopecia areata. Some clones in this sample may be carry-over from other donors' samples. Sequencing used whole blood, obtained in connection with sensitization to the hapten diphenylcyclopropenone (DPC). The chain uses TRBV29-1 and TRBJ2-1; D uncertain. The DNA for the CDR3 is TGCAGCGTCGATAGTGGAGCCTACAATGAGCAGTTCTTC. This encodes CSVDSGAYNEQFF.